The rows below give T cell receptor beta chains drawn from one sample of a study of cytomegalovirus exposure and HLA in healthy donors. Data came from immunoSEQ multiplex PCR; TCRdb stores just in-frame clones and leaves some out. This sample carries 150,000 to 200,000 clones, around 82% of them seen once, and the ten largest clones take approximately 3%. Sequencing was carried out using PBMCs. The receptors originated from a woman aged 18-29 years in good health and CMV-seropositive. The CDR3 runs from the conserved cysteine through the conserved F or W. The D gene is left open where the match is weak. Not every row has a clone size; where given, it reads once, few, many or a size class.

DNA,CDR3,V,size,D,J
TGTGCCAGCAGCCCCGACCGGGGAGGAGAGCAGTACTTC,CASSPDRGGEQYF,TRBV5-6,-,-,TRBJ2-7
TGCAGCGTCCGGGACAACCAAGAGACCCAGTACTTC,CSVRDNQETQYF,TRBV29-1,-,-,TRBJ2-5
TGTGCCAGCAGTGACCCCGGGGAGCGCAATAGCAATCAGCCCCAGCATTTT,CASSDPGERNSNQPQHF,TRBV5-4,-,-,TRBJ1-5
TGTGCCAGTACCGGGGGGGTCTCTTTAAACTATGGCTACACCTTC,CASTGGVSLNYGYTF,TRBV19,-,-,TRBJ1-2
TGCAGCGTTGAAGAGAACATGAACACTGAAGCTTTCTTT,CSVEENMNTEAFF,TRBV29-1,few,-,TRBJ1-1
TGTGCCAGCAGCCTCGGGACAGCGAACACTGAAGCTTTCTTT,CASSLGTANTEAFF,TRBV14,-,TRBD1,TRBJ1-1
TGTGCCATCTATAGGGACAGGGTTGTCTCACCCCTCCACTTT,CAIYRDRVVSPLHF,TRBV10-3,-,TRBD1,TRBJ1-6
TGTGCCAGCAGACCTATCGGCGGGGGAGACGAGCAGTACTTC,CASRPIGGGDEQYF,TRBV6-5,-,TRBD2,TRBJ2-7
TGTGCCAGTAAAGGAGGGGGCCCCTACGAGCAGTACTTC,CASKGGGPYEQYF,TRBV11-1,-,-,TRBJ2-7
TGTGCCAGCAGTTTAAAGCGGACAGGTGGCACTGAAGCTTTCTTT,CASSLKRTGGTEAFF,TRBV27,few,TRBD1,TRBJ1-1
TGCGCCAGCAGCGGAGGACAGGACAGAAACACTGAAGCTTTCTTT,CASSGGQDRNTEAFF,TRBV5-1,-,TRBD1,TRBJ1-1
TGCGCCAGCAGCTCCAAACCTAGCGGGGGGGTGAAAGAGACCCAGTACTTC,CASSSKPSGGVKETQYF,TRBV5-1,-,TRBD2,TRBJ2-5
TGTGCCAGCAGCCCTGATTTCAGGTTAAACTATGGCTACACCTTC,CASSPDFRLNYGYTF,TRBV7-2,few,-,TRBJ1-2
TGTGCCAGCAGCCACCGGGGGGTTACCTACAATGAGCAGTTCTTC,CASSHRGVTYNEQFF,TRBV14,once,TRBD2,TRBJ2-1
TGTGCCAGCAGTTTCGGGGAAGGAATCACTGAAGCTTTCTTT,CASSFGEGITEAFF,TRBV6-5,-,-,TRBJ1-1
TGTGCCAGTACTACTACAGGGGGCGATTATCAGCCCCAGCATTTT,CASTTTGGDYQPQHF,TRBV19,few,TRBD1,TRBJ1-5
TGTGCCAGCAGCTCCCCTCCAGGGGGTTGGGGCACTGAAGCTTTCTTT,CASSSPPGGWGTEAFF,TRBV5-6,-,TRBD1,TRBJ1-1
TGTGCCAGCAGCCCTTGGACAGGGGAACTTGGCTACACCTTC,CASSPWTGELGYTF,TRBV9,-,TRBD1,TRBJ1-2
TGTGCCAGCAGTCTAACAGATACGCAGTATTTT,CASSLTDTQYF,TRBV25-1,-,-,TRBJ2-3
TGCGCCAGCAGCGGCTCCGGGACAGCGATCTCCTATGGCTACACCTTC,CASSGSGTAISYGYTF,TRBV5-1,-,TRBD1,TRBJ1-2
TGTGCCAGCAGCTCGCCGGGACAGGGGATAGAAAAACTGTTTTTT,CASSSPGQGIEKLFF,TRBV11-2,-,TRBD1,TRBJ1-4
TGTGCCAGCAGCTATAGCGGGGGGGCCAGGGAGACCCAGTACTTC,CASSYSGGARETQYF,TRBV27,-,TRBD2,TRBJ2-5
TGTGCCAGCAGCTTTTGGGACTTTCTCAATGAGCAGTTCTTC,CASSFWDFLNEQFF,TRBV5-6,-,-,TRBJ2-1
TGTGCCAGCAGTAGCGGGGTCATTAGAGAAAAACTGTTTTTT,CASSSGVIREKLFF,TRBV6-5,-,-,TRBJ1-4
TGCAGCCATGAGCGGACAGGAGACAATGAGCAGTTCTTC,CSHERTGDNEQFF,TRBV29-1,-,TRBD1,TRBJ2-1
TGTGCCAGCAGCGTAGGACTAGTTATCAATGAGCAGTTCTTC,CASSVGLVINEQFF,TRBV9,-,-,TRBJ2-1
TGTGCCAGCAGCTTTTTGTGGGACTCCGGTGACATTCAGTACTTC,CASSFLWDSGDIQYF,TRBV7-8,-,-,TRBJ2-4
TGTGCCAGCAGCCCCGGGACAGGAATGAATCAGCCCCAGCATTTT,CASSPGTGMNQPQHF,TRBV9,-,TRBD1,TRBJ1-5
TGTGCCAGCAGCTCCAAGGGGGAAGAGACCCAGTACTTC,CASSSKGEETQYF,TRBV7-3,-,-,TRBJ2-5
TGTGCCAGTACTGGGGCAGCTGGCTACACCTTC,CASTGAAGYTF,TRBV25-1,-,-,TRBJ1-2
TGTGCCAACCGACCGGACTTTAGCAATCAGCCCCAGCATTTT,CANRPDFSNQPQHF,TRBV6-5,-,-,TRBJ1-5
TGCGCCAGCAGCGGTACAGGGCGTTCGTCCTACAATGAGCAGTTCTTC,CASSGTGRSSYNEQFF,TRBV5-1,once,-,TRBJ2-1
TGTGCCAGCAGCGTAGCGGGACAGGGGGCCGAGCAGTACTTC,CASSVAGQGAEQYF,TRBV9,-,TRBD1,TRBJ2-7
TGTGCCAGCAGGACGGGACTGAACACCGGGGAGCTGTTTTTT,CASRTGLNTGELFF,TRBV2,-,-,TRBJ2-2
TGCGCCAGCAGCCAGTGGACTAGCGGGGGCTACAATGAGCAGTTCTTC,CASSQWTSGGYNEQFF,TRBV4-1,-,TRBD2,TRBJ2-1